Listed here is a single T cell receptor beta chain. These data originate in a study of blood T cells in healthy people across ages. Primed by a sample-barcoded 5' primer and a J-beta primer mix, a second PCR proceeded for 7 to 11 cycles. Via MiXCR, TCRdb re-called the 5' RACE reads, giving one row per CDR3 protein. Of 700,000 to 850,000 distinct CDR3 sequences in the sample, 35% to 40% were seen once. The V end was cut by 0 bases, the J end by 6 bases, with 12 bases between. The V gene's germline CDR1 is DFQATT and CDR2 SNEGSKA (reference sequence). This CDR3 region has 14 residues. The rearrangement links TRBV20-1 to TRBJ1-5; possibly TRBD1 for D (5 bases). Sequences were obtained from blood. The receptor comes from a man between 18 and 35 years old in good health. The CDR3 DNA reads TGCAGTGCTAGAGATGTGAGGGACGGTCAGCCCCAGCATTTT. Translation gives CSARDVRDGQPQHF.